What follows are 25 T cell receptor beta chains derived from one specimen sequenced in a study of blood T cell repertoires in COVID-19. Libraries were prepared by immunoSEQ multiplex PCR; TCRdb keeps only in-frame clonotypes and omits some of them. The sample consists of approximately 250,000 clones, around nine tenths of them appearing once. The sample consisted of peripheral blood. Every receptor here comes from a man in his forties with active or convalescent COVID-19.

This rearrangement joins TRBV27 to TRBJ1-1; D uncertain. V lost 5 bases, J lost 1 base, and 11 bases lay in between. The germline V gene has CDR1 MNHEY and CDR2 SMNVEV (reference sequence). The CDR3 sequence is 14 residues long. CDR3: CASSPRSRNTEAFF. For the CDR3, the DNA is TGTGCCAGCAGTCCCCGTAGCCGGAACACTGAAGCTTTCTTT.

V gene TRBV7-9 combines with J gene TRBJ1-1, with TRBD1 matching over 8 bases. Germline CDR1 is SEHNR and CDR2 is FQNEAQ (reference sequence). The CDR3 consists of 15 residues. The trim removed 0 bases at V and 5 bases at J, leaving 5 bases unmatched. The CDR3 bases are TGTGCCAGCAGCTTAGCCCACAGGGGGAAGACTGAAGCTTTCTTT. It is translated as CASSLAHRGKTEAFF.

This clone was found a few times. The chain employs TRBV5-1 and TRBJ1-6, with 7 bases matching TRBD1. The CDR3 spans 14 residues. The junction had 6 bases not matched to a gene; V was cut back by 5 bases and J by 7 bases. Germline V lookup: CDR1 SGHRS, CDR2 YFSETQ. CDR3 coding DNA: TGCGCCAGCAGACAGGGACAGACCAATTCACCCCTCCACTTT. Translated, it gives CASRQGQTNSPLHF.

The CDR3 bases are TGTGCCAGCAGCTTAGCGCGGGGGGCTGAAGCTTTCTTT. This gives the protein CASSLARGAEAFF. The chain uses TRBV7-9 and TRBJ1-1; D may be TRBD1 (5 bases). The germline CDR1 and CDR2 sequences are SEHNR and FQNEAQ (reference sequence). V gave up 0 bases and J gave up 6 bases, with 8 bases separating them. The CDR3 covers 13 residues.

The chain employs TRBV28 and TRBJ1-5; D not certain. CDR3 length equals 14 residues. Trimming took 3 bases from V and 7 from J, leaving 13 bases between them. Per the germline V gene, CDR1 is MDHEN and CDR2 is SYDVKM. Here the CDR3 DNA reads TGTGCCAGCAGTTTCCTCAGTGGCGGCCAGCCCCAGCATTTT. Its translation is CASSFLSGGQPQHF.

The CDR3 region is CASSLWLTGVENEQFF. For the CDR3, the DNA is TGTGCCAGCAGCTTGTGGCTGACAGGGGTAGAGAATGAGCAGTTCTTC. This chain connects TRBV5-4 to TRBJ2-1; 8 bases line up with TRBD1. Germline values: CDR1 SGHNT, CDR2 YYREEE (reference sequence). The length of the CDR3 is 16 residues. V was clipped by 1 base and J by 7 bases; unmatched bases: 10.

The CDR3 nucleotides are TGTGCCATCAGATCTGACAGGGATCATCTCTATGGCTACACCTTC. This gives the protein CAIRSDRDHLYGYTF. The V gene is TRBV10-3, the J gene TRBJ1-2; 7 nucleotides line up with TRBD1. This CDR3 comprises 15 residues. V was pared by 6 bases and J by 4 bases, with 11 bases of the junction left unmatched. In germline, CDR1 is ENHRY, CDR2 SYGVKD.

This chain uses TRBV15 with TRBJ2-1; maybe TRBD2 (6 bases). The CDR3 loop spans 13 amino acids. Germline CDR1 is LNHNV and CDR2 is YYDKDF (reference sequence). V lost 2 bases and J 10 bases, leaving 12 bases between the germline ends. CDR3 sequence reads: CATSRPVSGEQFF. The CDR3 region has the DNA TGTGCCACCAGCAGACCTGTGAGCGGGGAGCAGTTCTTC.

The chain links TRBV4-1 to TRBJ2-3, with TRBD2 identical over 7 bases. Germline V gene data show CDR1 as MGHRA and CDR2 as YSYEKL. Germline trimming cut 8 bases from V and 3 bases from J; bases unmatched to any gene: 11. The CDR3 contains 15 residues. CDR3 bases: TGCGCCAGCGCCCGGGGGGTTCTGGAAACAGATACGCAGTATTTT. It encodes CASARGVLETDTQYF.

The rearrangement uses TRBV6-5 and TRBJ1-1; no reliable D call. The V and J ends lost 5 bases and 4 bases respectively, with 17 bases between them. The germline V gene has CDR1 MNHEY and CDR2 SVGAGI. The CDR3 is made up of 15 amino acids. The CDR3 DNA is TGTGCCAGCAGTCAGCGTGGAGGGTTGAGCACTGAAGCTTTCTTT. It encodes CASSQRGGLSTEAFF.

The chain couples TRBV5-5 to TRBJ1-4; D call uncertain. With 6 bases removed from V and 0 bases from J, the gap between germline ends came to 15 bases. This CDR3 has 16 residues. Germline loops: CDR1 SGHKS, CDR2 YYEKEE (reference sequence). CDR3 DNA sequence: TGTGCCAGCACCTCCCGCCAGTCCGCAACTAATGAAAAACTGTTTTTT. Protein product: CASTSRQSATNEKLFF.

The chain uses TRBV28 and TRBJ2-7, with 10 nucleotides matching TRBD2. The J segment lost 2 bases and the V segment lost 3 bases, leaving 7 bases of the junction unmatched. The CDR3 is 16 amino acids. Germline CDR1 and CDR2: MDHEN and SYDVKM. The CDR3 here is CASSFSSGGLPYEQYF. CDR3 DNA sequence: TGTGCCAGCAGTTTTAGTAGCGGGGGGCTTCCCTACGAGCAGTACTTC.

Remarks on this clone: Other nucleotide sequences in the sample specify the same CDR3. The V call is TRBV18, the J call TRBJ2-5; D unresolved. Trimming removed 3 bases from V and 3 bases from J, with 5 bases in between. Germline lookup yields CDR1 KGHSH and CDR2 LQKENI. The CDR3 spans 12 residues. The CDR3, as DNA: TGTGCCAGCTCACCTTCAGAAGAGACCCAGTACTTC. Translation: CASSPSEETQYF.

CDR3 region: CASSPQGRGANEQFF. The DNA of the CDR3 is TGTGCCAGCAGCCCACAAGGGCGGGGGGCGAATGAGCAGTTCTTC. The gene calls are TRBV13 and TRBJ2-1; TRBD2 matches 8 bases. This CDR3 region has 15 residues. Germline V gives CDR1 PRHDT, CDR2 FYEKMQ (reference sequence). V was pared by 5 bases and J by 7 bases, with 10 bases of the junction left unmatched.

The rearrangement links TRBV7-9 to TRBJ2-7; possibly TRBD2 for D (6 bases). V gave up 5 bases and J gave up 5 bases, with 19 bases separating them. CDR3 size: 15 residues. The germline V gene encodes CDR1 SEHNR and CDR2 FQNEAQ (reference sequence). The CDR3 coding sequence is TGTGCCAGCAGCCTCGTAGAGCGGGCCTTGGACGAGCAGTACTTC. This translates into CASSLVERALDEQYF.

This clone was counted a single time. The chain is built from TRBV5-5 and TRBJ2-1; D possibly corresponds to TRBD1 (6 bases). Per the germline V gene, CDR1 is SGHKS and CDR2 is YYEKEE (reference sequence). The V end was cut by 2 bases, the J end by 7 bases, with 19 bases between. The CDR3 runs 16 residues. The CDR3 sequence is CASSFPGQRLGNEQFF. The CDR3 DNA reads TGTGCCAGCAGCTTCCCGGGACAAAGACTGGGGAATGAGCAGTTCTTC.

The chain employs TRBV5-1 and TRBJ1-1, with a tentative D call TRBD1 (5 bases). Trimming removed 5 bases from V and 3 bases from J, with 11 bases in between. Looked up from germline, CDR1 is SGHRS and CDR2 is YFSETQ. There are 13 residues in the CDR3. The CDR3: CASRFRVDTEAFF. The CDR3 DNA is TGCGCCAGCAGATTCAGGGTAGACACTGAAGCTTTCTTT.

This chain connects TRBV10-1 to TRBJ2-2; TRBD1 aligns across 7 bases. From germline, CDR1 is WNHNN and CDR2 SYGVQD (reference sequence). The CDR3 spans 18 residues. With V trimmed by 4 bases and J by 5 bases, 16 bases remained unmatched. The CDR3 nucleotides are TGCGCCAGCAGTGGGCCCGCGAAACAGGGGATTGAAACCGGGGAGCTGTTTTTT. Its protein is CASSGPAKQGIETGELFF.

This clone has just one count. The chain uses TRBV3-1 (or the pseudogene TRBV3-2) and TRBJ1-4; D uncertain. The V gene's germline CDR1 is LGHDT and CDR2 YNNKEL (reference sequence). The CDR3 loop spans 13 amino acids. V lost 2 bases and J lost 7, with 8 bases in between. The CDR3 is CASSQRRREKLFF. In DNA, the CDR3 is TGTGCCAGCAGCCAACGGCGGCGTGAAAAACTGTTTTTT.

V usage is TRBV5-1 and J usage is TRBJ1-5, with 10 bases lining up with TRBD1. This CDR3 has 15 amino acids. CDR1 SGHRS and CDR2 YFSETQ come from the germline V gene. The V and J ends lost 5 bases and 6 bases, in that order; junction bases with no gene match: 8. The CDR3 DNA reads TGCGCCAGCAGTCCGGAAGGGACAGGGGCTCAGCCCCAGCATTTT. It specifies CASSPEGTGAQPQHF.

V and J are TRBV10-3 and TRBJ2-2; 8 nucleotides match TRBD1. The CDR3 is 15 residues long. J was trimmed by 3 bases and V by 5 bases; bases with no gene match: 5. Per germline, CDR1 ENHRY and CDR2 SYGVKD. The CDR3 nucleotides are TGTGCCATCAGTAGGACAGGGATGGACACCGGGGAGCTGTTTTTT. Translating gives CAISRTGMDTGELFF.

The J gene is TRBJ2-3, the V gene TRBV27; D perhaps matches TRBD2 (5 bases). The CDR3 is 14 amino acids. Between the trimmed V and J ends, which lost 7 bases and 0 bases, there was a span of 11 bases. The germline gives CDR1 MNHEY, CDR2 SMNVEV (reference sequence). The CDR3: CASTGLTSTDTQYF. CDR3 bases: TGTGCCAGCACAGGACTCACTAGCACAGATACGCAGTATTTT.

The chain joins TRBV6-5 to TRBJ2-3, with a weak D call TRBD2 (5 bases). The ends were cut back, 0 bases at V and 4 bases at J, with 14 bases in the middle. The CDR3 runs 16 residues. Germline CDR1 and CDR2: MNHEY and SVGAGI. CDR3 sequence (DNA): TGTGCCAGCAGTTACTCAAGCGGTGGGGTCCCAGATACGCAGTATTTT. This gives the protein CASSYSSGGVPDTQYF.

A single count supports this clone. V and J are TRBV29-1 and TRBJ1-3, with unresolved D. V lost 1 base to trimming and J lost 0 bases, with 7 bases between them. In germline, CDR1 is SQVTM, CDR2 ANQGSEA. This CDR3 spans 14 amino acids. The CDR3 coding sequence is TGCAGCGTTGAAGTTATTAACTCTGGAAACACCATATATTTT. Translation: CSVEVINSGNTIYF.

The CDR3 reads CASSLSSGGYSYNEQFF. CDR3 DNA sequence: TGCGCCAGCAGCTTGTCTAGCGGGGGCTACTCCTACAATGAGCAGTTCTTC. This chain links TRBV5-1 with TRBJ2-1; 10 bases agree with TRBD2. Germline-derived CDR1 and CDR2 are SGHRS and YFSETQ. V lost 1 base and J lost 0; bases outside the gene matches: 4. The CDR3 is made up of 17 amino acids.